What follows describes a single TCR beta chain. Clones were sequenced by immunoSEQ multiplex PCR, and TCRdb holds only the in-frame ones, with some missing. The sample carries more than 65,000 clones, around 90% recorded once. The sample belongs to a study of OX40 agonist ivuxolimab in advanced cancers. Whole-study context: Three patients, one with hepatocellular carcinoma and two with cutaneous melanoma, responded partially.

There are 14 residues in the CDR3. Germline CDR1 reads SGHTA; CDR2 reads FQGNSA. The source material was CD4+ or CD8+ T cells sorted from blood, sampled in a trial of the OX40 agonist ivuxolimab. The receptor was derived from an adult with an advanced solid tumor such as melanoma, head and neck, liver or kidney cancer. This chain joins TRBV7-2 and TRBJ2-5, with TRBD1 matching over 7 bases. The DNA end lines up better with TRBJ2-7; the J call may be wrong. CDR3 region: CASSLRQGPYEQYF. CDR3 DNA: TGTGCCAGCAGCTTAAGACAGGGCCCCTACGAGCAGTACTTC.